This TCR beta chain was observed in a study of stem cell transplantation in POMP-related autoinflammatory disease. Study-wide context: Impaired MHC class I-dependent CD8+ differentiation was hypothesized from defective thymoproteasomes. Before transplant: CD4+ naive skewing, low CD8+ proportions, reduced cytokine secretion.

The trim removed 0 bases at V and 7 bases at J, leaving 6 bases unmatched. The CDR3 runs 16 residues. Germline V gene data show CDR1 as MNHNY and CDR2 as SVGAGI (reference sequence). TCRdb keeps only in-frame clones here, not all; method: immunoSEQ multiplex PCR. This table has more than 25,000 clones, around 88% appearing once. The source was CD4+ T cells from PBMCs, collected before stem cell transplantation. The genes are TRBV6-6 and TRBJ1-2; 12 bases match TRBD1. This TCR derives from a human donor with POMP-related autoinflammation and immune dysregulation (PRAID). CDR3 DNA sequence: TGTGCCAGCAGTTACTCTGGGGGACAGGGGGCGCTTGGCTACACCTTC. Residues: CASSYSGGQGALGYTF.